This TCR beta chain appears in the sequencing data of a study of OX40 agonist ivuxolimab in advanced cancers. About the full investigation: Ivuxolimab, which targeted the costimulatory receptor OX40 (CD134), was an agonistic, fully human IgG2 monoclonal antibody. Three dose-escalation patients achieved partial responses, one with hepatocellular carcinoma and two with cutaneous melanoma. In the dose-escalation cohort, 70% to 85% of patients were male, and the mean age was approximately 60 years with a range of roughly 23 to 79. The paper describes the monotherapy dose-escalation part (N of about 55 patients) of the phase I trial of ivuxolimab. Intravenous ivuxolimab was administered to patients every 2 weeks at six dose levels: 0.01, 0.1, 0.3, 1.5, 3 and 10 mg/kg. Peripheral TCRbeta sequencing was intended to test whether TCR sequence diversity was altered and clonal T-cell expansion was caused by ivuxolimab. Of the roughly 52 patients in dose escalation, about 20 had hepatocellular carcinoma, roughly 15 had melanoma, 9 had renal cell carcinoma and 9 had head and neck cancer. Patients were allowed to have had prior anti-PD-1, anti-PD-L1 or anti-CTLA-4 therapy, and around 43% of the dose-escalation patients had been treated with checkpoint inhibitors. Results the study describes overall, beyond this receptor: On average, CD8+ T cells showed more expanded clones than CD4+ T cells after ivuxolimab. At doses from 0.1 to 3.0 mg/kg, clonal expansion was seen in both CD4+ and CD8+ blood T cells between baseline and week 6. Low levels of normalized T-cell clonal expansion were also seen in some patients who did not respond. In the 0.1-3.0 mg/kg groups, partial responders were among the patients with the lowest normalized peripheral clonal expansion, particularly in CD8+ T cells. The antigen specificity of the peripheral T cells that underwent clonal expansion was not determined.

To sequence the TCRbeta CDR3 region, genomic DNA was isolated from the sorted cells. The immunoSEQ Assay was used to sequence the TCRbeta CDR3 regions. The immuneACCESS repertoire file appears here via TCRdb, limited to in-frame rearrangements. These files lack a portion of the clones; in checked studies, under half of the deficit traces to unresolved V genes, and the cause of the others is not known. Here the sample has 95,000 to 150,000 clones; around 89% occur a single time. The top ten constitute about 0.55% of the sample. Points on this clone: The clone's antigen remains unknown. Base qualities were left out, and no much larger clone turns up one base away.

The trial excluded patients who had a history of autoimmune disease or who were on systemic immunosuppression. Peripheral blood for TCR sequencing was collected from all dose cohorts at baseline, on cycle 4 day 1, and on cycle 7 day 1. The samples were taken from a phase I, first-in-human, multicenter, open-label dose-escalation trial of ivuxolimab. Adults with locally advanced or metastatic melanoma, renal cell, hepatocellular, or head and neck squamous cell carcinoma were enrolled in the trial. Before TCR sequencing, CD4+ T cells and CD8+ T cells from peripheral blood were sorted into separate populations. The germline V gene gives CDR1 as LGHNA and CDR2 as YSLEER. CDR3 length: 16 amino acids, cysteine to phenylalanine. The sequence is cut down to CDR3 DNA, 48 bases in frame from base 1. Trimming leaves V shorter by 3 bases and J shorter by 11 bases, with the junction holding 10 bases beyond the gene matches.

The receptor chain draws on TRBV4-3 and TRBJ2-3, and TRBD2 aligns with 14 junction nucleotides. The sequence came from an adult with an advanced solid tumor such as melanoma, head and neck, liver or kidney cancer. The material was CD4+ or CD8+ T cells sorted from blood, obtained in a trial of the OX40 agonist ivuxolimab. This receptor has the CDR3 CASSQTSGGVQGRQYF. The DNA reads as follows: TGCGCCAGCAGCCAGACTAGCGGGGGGGTGCAGGGGAGGCAGTATTTT.